A selection of T cell receptor beta chains follows, all from one sample in a study of CD8 T cells in ankylosing spondylitis. Via MiXCR, TCRdb re-called the 5' RACE reads, giving one row per CDR3 protein. The sample has about 210,000 distinct CDR3 sequences, roughly 8.2% seen once. The specimen was blood, either unsorted or a sorted T cell fraction (not recorded which). These TCRs come from a female donor with ankylosing spondylitis or in good health (not recorded which). Each CDR3 is given with its conserved first and last residue. Each record gives: clone size, V gene, J gene, D gene, CDR3 DNA, CDR3 protein. The D gene is left open where the match is weak. Clone size is stated in some rows and not others, as once, few, many or a class when expanded.

abundance: -; v_gene: TRBV7-6; j_gene: TRBJ2-2; d_gene: TRBD1; CDR3nt: TGTGCCAGCAGCTATAGACAGGGGACGAACACCGGGGAGCTGTTTTTT; CDR3aa: CASSYRQGTNTGELFF
abundance: few; v_gene: TRBV12-3/TRBV12-4; j_gene: TRBJ2-3; d_gene: -; CDR3nt: TGTGCCAGCAGTTTGAGTACCGCAGATACGCAGTATTTT; CDR3aa: CASSLSTADTQYF
abundance: many; v_gene: TRBV12-3/TRBV12-4; j_gene: TRBJ2-7; d_gene: -; CDR3nt: TGTGCCAGCAGCCCCTCCGGGATCTCCTACGAGCAGTACTTC; CDR3aa: CASSPSGISYEQYF
abundance: many; v_gene: TRBV5-6; j_gene: TRBJ2-7; d_gene: -; CDR3nt: TGTGCCAGCAGCCTGAGGACGGACCACCCCTACGAGCAGTACTTC; CDR3aa: CASSLRTDHPYEQYF
abundance: -; v_gene: TRBV6-1; j_gene: TRBJ1-6; d_gene: -; CDR3nt: TGTGCCAGCAGAGTTACGGGGCTAACACCCCTCCACTTT; CDR3aa: CASRVTGLTPLHF
abundance: -; v_gene: TRBV7-2; j_gene: TRBJ1-2; d_gene: -; CDR3nt: TGTGCCAGCAGCTTCGGGGAGCGGGGCTACACCTTC; CDR3aa: CASSFGERGYTF
abundance: many; v_gene: TRBV5-1; j_gene: TRBJ2-7; d_gene: TRBD1; CDR3nt: TGCGCCAGCACGGGACAGGGCGACGAGCAGTACTTC; CDR3aa: CASTGQGDEQYF
abundance: many; v_gene: TRBV12-3/TRBV12-4; j_gene: TRBJ2-3; d_gene: -; CDR3nt: TGTGCCAGCAGTTTCCTATCGGCCCCTTCTCAGGATACGCAGTATTTT; CDR3aa: CASSFLSAPSQDTQYF
abundance: many; v_gene: TRBV5-1; j_gene: TRBJ2-1; d_gene: -; CDR3nt: TGCGCCAGCATAAAAAGGTCCCCAGGGGAGAATGAGCAGTTCTTC; CDR3aa: CASIKRSPGENEQFF
abundance: -; v_gene: TRBV7-9; j_gene: TRBJ2-1; d_gene: TRBD2; CDR3nt: TGTGCCAGCAGCTCCCTGGCGGGAGCGGTCAATGAGCAGTTCTTC; CDR3aa: CASSSLAGAVNEQFF
abundance: many; v_gene: TRBV7-2; j_gene: TRBJ2-1; d_gene: TRBD2; CDR3nt: TGTGCCAGCAGCTTACCTAGCGGGGTCAATGAGCAGTTCTTC; CDR3aa: CASSLPSGVNEQFF
abundance: many; v_gene: TRBV20-1; j_gene: TRBJ2-4; d_gene: -; CDR3nt: TGCAGTGCTAGAGATGGGCGAGCAGAGGCGACAAAAAAAGCCAAAAACATTCAGTACTTC; CDR3aa: CSARDGRAEATKKAKNIQYF
abundance: many; v_gene: TRBV28; j_gene: TRBJ2-2; d_gene: -; CDR3nt: TGTGCCAGCAGTTTAGGGCGCAGCGGGTTTTCTGGCGGGGAGCTGTTTTTT; CDR3aa: CASSLGRSGFSGGELFF
abundance: -; v_gene: TRBV4-3; j_gene: TRBJ2-7; d_gene: TRBD1; CDR3nt: TGCGCCAGCAGCCAAGATCGACAGGGGGCGGACGAGCAGTACTTC; CDR3aa: CASSQDRQGADEQYF
abundance: many; v_gene: TRBV20-1; j_gene: TRBJ2-3; d_gene: TRBD2; CDR3nt: TGCAGTGCTGAGGGGAGACTAGCGGGAGGGGGGTTTGGCACAGATACGCAGTATTTT; CDR3aa: CSAEGRLAGGGFGTDTQYF
abundance: -; v_gene: TRBV20-1; j_gene: TRBJ1-1; d_gene: -; CDR3nt: TGCAGTATCAGACCGGATCCGAACACTGAAGCTTTCTTT; CDR3aa: CSIRPDPNTEAFF